This T cell receptor (beta chain) was sequenced during a study of response to subunit inactivated influenza vaccine. From the RT-PCR reads, TCRdb called clonotypes with MiXCR, one entry per CDR3 protein. The table shows 860,000 or so distinct CDR3 sequences, with 21% occurring only once. The specimen comprised PBMCs from blood, sampled 5 to 6 days after vaccination. This TCR derives from a man aged 50-60 years who received an inactivated influenza vaccine.

CDR3 region: CASSGTSVSYNEQFF. The DNA of the CDR3 is TGTGCCAGCAGCGGGACTAGCGTTTCCTACAATGAGCAGTTCTTC. The chain has TRBV7-8 and TRBJ2-1; the match to TRBD2 covers 10 bases. Looked up from germline, CDR1 is SGHVS and CDR2 is FQNEAQ. There are 15 residues in the CDR3. V was pared by 5 bases and J by 1 base, with 2 bases of the junction left unmatched.